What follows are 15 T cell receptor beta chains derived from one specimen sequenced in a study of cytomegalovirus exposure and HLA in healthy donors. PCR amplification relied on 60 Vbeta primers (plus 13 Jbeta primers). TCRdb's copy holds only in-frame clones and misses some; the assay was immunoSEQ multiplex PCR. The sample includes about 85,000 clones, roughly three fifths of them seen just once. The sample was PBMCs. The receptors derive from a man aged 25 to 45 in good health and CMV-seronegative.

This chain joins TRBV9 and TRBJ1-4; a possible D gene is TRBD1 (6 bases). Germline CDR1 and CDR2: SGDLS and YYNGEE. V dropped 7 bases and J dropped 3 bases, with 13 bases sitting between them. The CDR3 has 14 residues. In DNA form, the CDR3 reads TGTGCCAGCGGATCCGGGACATCTAATGAAAAACTGTTTTTT. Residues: CASGSGTSNEKLFF.

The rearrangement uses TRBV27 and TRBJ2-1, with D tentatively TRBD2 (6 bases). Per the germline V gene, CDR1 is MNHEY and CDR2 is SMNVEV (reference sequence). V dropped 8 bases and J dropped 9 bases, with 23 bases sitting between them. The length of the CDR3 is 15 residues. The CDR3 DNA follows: TGTGCCAGCTACCTAAGACTAGTGAGGGTTGGTGAGCAGTTCTTC. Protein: CASYLRLVRVGEQFF.

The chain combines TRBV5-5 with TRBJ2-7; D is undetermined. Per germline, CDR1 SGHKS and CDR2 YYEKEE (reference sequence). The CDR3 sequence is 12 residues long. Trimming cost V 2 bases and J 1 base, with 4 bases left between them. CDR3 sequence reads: CASSFSSYEQYF. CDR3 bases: TGTGCCAGCAGCTTTTCATCCTACGAGCAGTACTTC.

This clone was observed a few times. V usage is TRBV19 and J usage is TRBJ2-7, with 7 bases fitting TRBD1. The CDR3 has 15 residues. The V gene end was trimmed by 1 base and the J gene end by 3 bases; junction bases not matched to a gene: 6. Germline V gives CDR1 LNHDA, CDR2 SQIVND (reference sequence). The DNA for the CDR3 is TGTGCCAGTAGTATAGGGGGACAGACTCGCTACGAGCAGTACTTC. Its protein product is CASSIGGQTRYEQYF.

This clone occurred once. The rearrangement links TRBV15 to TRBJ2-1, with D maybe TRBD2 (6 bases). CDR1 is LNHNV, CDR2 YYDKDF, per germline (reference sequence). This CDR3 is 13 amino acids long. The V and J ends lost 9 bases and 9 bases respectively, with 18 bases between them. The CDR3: CATRQMGGSEQFF. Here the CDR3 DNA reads TGTGCCACTAGACAAATGGGGGGAAGTGAGCAGTTCTTC.

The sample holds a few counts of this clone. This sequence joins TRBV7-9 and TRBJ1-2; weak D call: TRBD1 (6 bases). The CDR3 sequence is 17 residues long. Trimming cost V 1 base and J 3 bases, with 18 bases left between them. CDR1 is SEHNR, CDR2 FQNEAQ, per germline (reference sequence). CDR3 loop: CASSLVTGWGPDYGYTF. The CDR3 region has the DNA TGTGCCAGCAGCTTAGTTACAGGGTGGGGCCCTGACTATGGCTACACCTTC.

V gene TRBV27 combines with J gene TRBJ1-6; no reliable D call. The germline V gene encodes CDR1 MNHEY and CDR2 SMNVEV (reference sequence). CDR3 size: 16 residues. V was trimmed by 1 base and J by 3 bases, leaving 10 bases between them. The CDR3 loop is CASSLYPGGYNSPLHF. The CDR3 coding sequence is TGTGCCAGCAGTTTATACCCGGGAGGCTATAATTCACCCCTCCACTTT.

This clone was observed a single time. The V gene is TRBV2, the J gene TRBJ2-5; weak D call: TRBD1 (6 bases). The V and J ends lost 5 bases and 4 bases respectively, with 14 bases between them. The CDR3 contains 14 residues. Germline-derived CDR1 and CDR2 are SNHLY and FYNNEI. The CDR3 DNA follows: TGTGCCAGCAGTCTTCAGGGGCTGGGAGAGACCCAGTACTTC. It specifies CASSLQGLGETQYF.

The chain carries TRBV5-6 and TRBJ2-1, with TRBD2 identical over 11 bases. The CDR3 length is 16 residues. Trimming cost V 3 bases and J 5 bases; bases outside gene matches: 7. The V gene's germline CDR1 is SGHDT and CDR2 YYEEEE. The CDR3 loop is CASSSPPGLADNEQFF. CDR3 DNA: TGTGCCAGCAGCTCACCTCCGGGACTAGCGGACAATGAGCAGTTCTTC.

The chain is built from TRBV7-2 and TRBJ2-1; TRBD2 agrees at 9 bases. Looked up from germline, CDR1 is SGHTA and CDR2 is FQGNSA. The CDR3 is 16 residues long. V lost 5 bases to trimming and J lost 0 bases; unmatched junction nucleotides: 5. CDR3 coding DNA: TGTGCCAGCAGCCGTAGACTAGCGGCCTCCTACAATGAGCAGTTCTTC. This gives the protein CASSRRLAASYNEQFF. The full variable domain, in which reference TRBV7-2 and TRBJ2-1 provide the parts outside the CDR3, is GAGVSQSPSNKVTEKGKDVELRCDPISGHTALYWYRQSLGQGLEFLIYFQGNSAPDKSGLPSDRFSAERTGGSVSTLTIQRTQQEDSAVYLCASSRRLAASYNEQFFGPGTRLTVL.

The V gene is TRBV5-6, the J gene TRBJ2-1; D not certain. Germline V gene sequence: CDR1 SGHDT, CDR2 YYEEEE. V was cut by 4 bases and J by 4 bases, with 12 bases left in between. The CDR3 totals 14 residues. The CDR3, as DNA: TGTGCCAGCAGCCATCAGACACGGTACAATGAGCAGTTCTTC. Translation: CASSHQTRYNEQFF.

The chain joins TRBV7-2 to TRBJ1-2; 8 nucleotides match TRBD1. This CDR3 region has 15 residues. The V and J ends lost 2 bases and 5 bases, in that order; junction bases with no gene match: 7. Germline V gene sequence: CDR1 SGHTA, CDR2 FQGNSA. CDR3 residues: CASSLIGWTGYGYTF. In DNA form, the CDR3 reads TGTGCCAGCAGCTTAATCGGATGGACAGGGTATGGCTACACCTTC.

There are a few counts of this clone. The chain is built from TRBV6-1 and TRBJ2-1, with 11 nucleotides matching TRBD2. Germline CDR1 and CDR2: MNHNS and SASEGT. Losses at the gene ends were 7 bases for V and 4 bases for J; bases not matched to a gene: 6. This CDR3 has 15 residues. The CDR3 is CASTDGTSGYNEQFF. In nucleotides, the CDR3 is TGTGCCAGCACCGACGGGACTAGCGGTTACAATGAGCAGTTCTTC.

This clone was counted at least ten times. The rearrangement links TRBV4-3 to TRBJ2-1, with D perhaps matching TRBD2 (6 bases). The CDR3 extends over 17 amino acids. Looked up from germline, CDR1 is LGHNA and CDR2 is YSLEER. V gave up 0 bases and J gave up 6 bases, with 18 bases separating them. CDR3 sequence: CASSQDNGAGPGNEQFF. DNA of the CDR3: TGCGCCAGCAGCCAAGATAATGGGGCGGGGCCCGGCAATGAGCAGTTCTTC.

The chain's CDR3 is CASSQVPNPGGTEAFF. CDR3 DNA sequence: TGTGCCAGCAGCCAAGTCCCAAACCCCGGAGGCACTGAAGCTTTCTTT. The V gene is TRBV14, the J gene TRBJ1-1; no clear D. V was trimmed by 1 base and J by 4 bases, leaving 16 bases between them. Germline V gives CDR1 SGHDN, CDR2 FVKESK. CDR3 length: 16 residues.